This record covers a single T cell receptor beta chain. Into CD45RA+ naive and CD45RA-negative memory subsets, the CD4+ cells were split. The data belong to a study of shared clonotypes between healthy human individuals. Study-wide context: Researchers assigned three CD4 naive, three CD4 memory, two CD8 naive and one CD8 memory plate to each donor.

On sorted subsets, replicate PCRs used about 200 ng DNA, or 27,000 or so T cell genomes. TCRdb's table, derived via immunoSEQ multiplex PCR, lists solely in-frame clones and lacks some. The data show about 510,000 clones, roughly 95% seen once. Germline values: CDR1 SGHRS, CDR2 YFSETQ. This CDR3 region has 11 residues. V was clipped by 7 bases and J by 13 bases; unmatched bases: 5. This TCR was sampled from a woman aged 25-40 years in good health. The rearrangement joins TRBV5-1 to TRBJ2-1; TRBD2 aligns across 10 bases. The sample consisted of naive CD4+ T cells sorted from blood. The subset was: CD45RA+ positively selected. The CDR3 DNA sequence: TGCGCCAGCGCTAGCGGGAGTATACAGTTCTTC. Protein sequence: CASASGSIQFF.